Presented here are 10 T cell receptor beta chains from one specimen sequenced in a study of blood T cell repertoires in COVID-19. TCRdb keeps only in-frame clones here, not all; method: immunoSEQ multiplex PCR. The sample has approximately 140,000 clones, 70% to 85% seen once. Sequenced material: peripheral blood. These TCRs come from a man aged 55-75 years with acute or convalescent COVID-19.

The V gene is TRBV29-1, the J gene TRBJ2-3; D is perhaps TRBD2 (5 bases). CDR3 length: 12 residues. Germline V gives CDR1 SQVTM, CDR2 ANQGSEA. The V and J ends lost 3 bases and 5 bases respectively, with 9 bases between them. Here the CDR3 DNA reads TGCAGCGTTGATCGGGGAGAAGATACGCAGTATTTT. Translating gives CSVDRGEDTQYF.

The chain links TRBV27 to TRBJ2-6, with 10 bases fitting TRBD2. Unmatched junction bases numbered 5, after V lost 2 bases and J lost 4 bases. Germline assignment: CDR1 MNHEY and CDR2 SMNVEV (reference sequence). The CDR3 sequence is 17 residues long. The CDR3 is CASSLASGSTGANVLTF. The CDR3 region has the DNA TGTGCCAGCAGTTTAGCTAGCGGGAGTACCGGGGCCAACGTCCTGACTTTC.

This sequence joins TRBV9 and TRBJ2-2; D remains unclear. The germline V gene encodes CDR1 SGDLS and CDR2 YYNGEE. The CDR3 spans 13 residues. V dropped 3 bases and J dropped 3 bases, with 6 bases sitting between them. In DNA form, the CDR3 reads TGTGCCAGCAGCGCAGTATACACCGGGGAGCTGTTTTTT. Protein product: CASSAVYTGELFF.

The chain is built from TRBV3-1 (or the pseudogene TRBV3-2) and TRBJ2-7; D possibly corresponds to TRBD1 (5 bases). Germline-derived CDR1 and CDR2 are LGHDT and YNNKEL (reference sequence). The germline V and J ends were trimmed by 3 bases and 3 bases, with 18 bases remaining between them. This CDR3 comprises 16 residues. The CDR3 sequence: CASSQGLGTPGYEQYF. In DNA form, the CDR3 reads TGTGCCAGCAGCCAGGGGCTGGGAACCCCTGGCTACGAGCAGTACTTC.

The chain combines TRBV19 with TRBJ2-1; D is perhaps TRBD2 (5 bases). CDR1 and CDR2 from the germline V gene are LNHDA and SQIVND (reference sequence). V was shortened by 5 bases and J by 0 bases, with 20 bases between the two germline ends. This CDR3 region has 18 residues. In DNA form, the CDR3 reads TGTGCCAGTAGTGGTCCGCGGGCCATGCCCTCCTCCTACAATGAGCAGTTCTTC. This gives the protein CASSGPRAMPSSYNEQFF.

The V call is TRBV28, the J call TRBJ1-6; 10 nucleotides line up with TRBD1. CDR1 and CDR2 from the germline V gene are MDHEN and SYDVKM. This CDR3 region has 13 residues. The J segment lost 10 bases and the V segment lost 6 bases, leaving 3 bases of the junction unmatched. CDR3 nucleotide sequence: TGTGCCAGCAGGGGACAGGGGTGGTCACCCCTCCACTTT. It yields the protein CASRGQGWSPLHF.

The rearrangement joins TRBV2 to TRBJ2-1; perhaps TRBD2 as D (6 bases). The CDR3 runs to 17 residues. The germline V and J ends were trimmed by 10 bases and 8 bases, with 30 bases remaining between them. CDR1 and CDR2 from the germline V gene are SNHLY and FYNNEI. In DNA form, the CDR3 reads TGTGCCACAGACCCGACACGGGGGACTCGGACTTGGGATGAGCAGTTCTTC. Its protein is CATDPTRGTRTWDEQFF.

The chain links TRBV7-2 to TRBJ2-2, with 8 bases that match TRBD2. The trim removed 1 base at V and 6 bases at J, leaving 4 bases unmatched. The germline V gene encodes CDR1 SGHTA and CDR2 FQGNSA. The CDR3 covers 15 residues. Here the CDR3 reads CASSLVSGKAGELFF. CDR3 bases: TGTGCCAGCAGCTTAGTTAGCGGGAAGGCCGGGGAGCTGTTTTTT.

As DNA, the CDR3 is TGCGCCAGCACCGCGGGACTAGCGGGAGGGGCGATTCTACACAATGACGAGCAGTTCTTC. Its protein is CASTAGLAGGAILHNDEQFF. This sequence joins TRBV10-1 and TRBJ2-1, with 16 bases fitting TRBD2. With V trimmed by 7 bases and J by 10 bases, 22 bases remained unmatched. The CDR3 totals 20 residues. Germline V gene data show CDR1 as WNHNN and CDR2 as SYGVQD (reference sequence).

The chain employs TRBV2 and TRBJ1-4; no definite D call. V lost 6 bases and J 5 bases, leaving 13 bases between the germline ends. The CDR3 length is 14 residues. Germline CDR1 is SNHLY and CDR2 is FYNNEI. The CDR3 region has the DNA TGTGCCAGCAGGGAGGGCAGAGCCAATGAAAAACTGTTTTTT. Protein sequence: CASREGRANEKLFF. Using reference TRBV2 and TRBJ1-4 for the parts outside the CDR3, the full variable domain is EPEVTQTPSHQVTQMGQEVILRCVPISNHLYFYWYRQILGQKVEFLVSFYNNEISEKSEIFDDQFSVERPDGSNFTLKIRSTKLEDSAMYFCASREGRANEKLFFGSGTQLSVL.